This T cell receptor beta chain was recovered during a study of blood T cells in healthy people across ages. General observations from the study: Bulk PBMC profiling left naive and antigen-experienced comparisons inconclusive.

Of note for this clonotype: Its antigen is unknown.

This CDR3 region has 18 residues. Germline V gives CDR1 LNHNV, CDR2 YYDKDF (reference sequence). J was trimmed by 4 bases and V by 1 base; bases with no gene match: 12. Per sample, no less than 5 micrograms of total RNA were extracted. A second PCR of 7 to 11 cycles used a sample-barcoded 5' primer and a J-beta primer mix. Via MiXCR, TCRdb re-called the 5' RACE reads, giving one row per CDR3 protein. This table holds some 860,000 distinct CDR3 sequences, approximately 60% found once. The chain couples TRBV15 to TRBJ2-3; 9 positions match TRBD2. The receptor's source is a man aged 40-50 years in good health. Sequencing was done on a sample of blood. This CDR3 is CATSRGITGTSLADTQYF. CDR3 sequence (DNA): TGTGCCACCAGCAGAGGCATTACCGGGACTAGCCTCGCAGATACGCAGTATTTT. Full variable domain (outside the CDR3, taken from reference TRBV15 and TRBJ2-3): DAMVIQNPRYQVTQFGKPVTLSCSQTLNHNVMYWYQQKSSQAPKLLFHYYDKDFNNEADTPDNFQSRRPNTSFCFLDIRSPGLGDTAMYLCATSRGITGTSLADTQYFGPGTRLTVL.